The source of this TCR beta chain is a study of patients and donors after allogeneic stem cell transplantation. A few counts support this clonotype. V gave up 5 bases and J gave up 1 base, with 17 bases separating them. The CDR3 is 16 amino acids. The germline CDR1 and CDR2 sequences are SGHTA and FQGNSA. TCRdb called the RT-PCR reads again in MiXCR, with one record for every CDR3 protein. The sample records roughly 200,000 distinct CDR3 sequences, about 40% being singletons. Sequenced input: blood, either unsorted or a sorted T cell fraction (not recorded which). V gene TRBV7-2 combines with J gene TRBJ1-1; D remains unclear. This TCR derives from a human donor who was either an allogeneic HSCT recipient or a stem cell or donor lymphocyte infusion donor (not recorded which). It is not recorded whose cells these are; they may come from a transplant donor. The CDR3 nucleotides read TGTGCCAGCAGCCCCCAGGTAGTTGACGGGAACACTGAAGCTTTCTTT. Translating it yields CASSPQVVDGNTEAFF.